This paragraph covers one TCR beta chain sequence. These data are taken from a study of shared clonotypes between healthy human individuals. Each subset's genomic DNA was split evenly across several immunoSEQ plates. 150 to 250 ng DNA, tens of thousands of T cell genomes, went into each sorted-subset replicate PCR. The repertoire was sequenced with immunoSEQ multiplex PCR; TCRdb's copy has only in-frame clones and lacks some. The sample lists some 2.1 million clones, about 95% occurring once. The CDR3 is 13 amino acids. Between the trimmed V and J ends, which lost 2 bases and 4 bases, there was a span of 11 bases. From germline, CDR1 is GTSNPN and CDR2 SVGIG (reference sequence). CD8 cells regarded as naive lacked CD45RO, were positively chosen for CCR7, and omitted terminally differentiated effector memory CD45RA+ cells. Every donor was a Caucasian adult from Nashville, Tennessee.

The sequencing input was naive CD8+ T cells sorted from blood. This TCR derives from a man younger than 35 in good health. The V call is TRBV30, the J call TRBJ1-1, with unresolved D. The CDR3 here is CAWSMSKATEAFF. The CDR3 DNA reads TGTGCCTGGAGTATGTCCAAGGCCACTGAAGCTTTCTTT.